The 23 T cell receptor beta chains below come from one sample, sequenced in a study of blood T cell repertoires in COVID-19. Sequenced by immunoSEQ multiplex PCR; TCRdb stores in-frame clones only, minus some. Altogether about 260,000 clones are present, 80% to 90% being singletons, with the ten largest covering roughly 10%. Sequencing was done on a sample of peripheral blood. These receptors all come from a woman aged 70 to 79 with COVID-19, enrolled during active disease.

The V call is TRBV5-4, the J call TRBJ2-3, with D possibly TRBD2 on 5 matching bases. CDR1 is SGHNT and CDR2 is YYREEE in the germline V gene (reference sequence). The ends were cut back, 4 bases at V and 6 bases at J, with 6 bases in the middle. The CDR3 spans 11 residues. The CDR3 region has the DNA TGTGCCAGCAGCGGGGAGGATACGCAGTATTTT. Translation: CASSGEDTQYF.

The chain employs TRBV6-5 and TRBJ2-1; the match to TRBD1 covers 10 bases. CDR3 length: 15 residues. V shed 5 bases, J shed 2 bases, and the junction held 3 bases outside the gene matches. Germline V gene sequence: CDR1 MNHEY, CDR2 SVGAGI. This CDR3 reads CASSPDRGPYNEQFF. In nucleotides, the CDR3 is TGTGCCAGCAGTCCTGACAGGGGGCCCTACAATGAGCAGTTCTTC.

The DNA of the CDR3 is TGCGCCAGCAGCTTGGAGCAGGGGCCATACTATGGCTACACCTTC. It translates to CASSLEQGPYYGYTF. The chain links TRBV5-1 to TRBJ1-2, with a tentative D call TRBD1 (6 bases). The CDR3 covers 15 residues. Per the germline V gene, CDR1 is SGHRS and CDR2 is YFSETQ. Between the trimmed V and J ends, which lost 0 bases and 3 bases, there was a span of 12 bases.

The DNA of the CDR3 is TGCAGCGTTGAATCATCGGGAACCTACAATGAGCAGTTCTTC. Amino acid sequence: CSVESSGTYNEQFF. The rearrangement uses TRBV29-1 and TRBJ2-1, with D possibly matching TRBD2 (5 bases). The CDR3 contains 14 residues. V was trimmed by 2 bases and J by 2 bases, leaving 10 bases between them. Germline CDR1 and CDR2: SQVTM and ANQGSEA.

This chain connects TRBV2 to TRBJ2-7; tentatively, D is TRBD1 (7 bases). Deletions cut 3 bases from V and 2 bases from J, with 11 bases between. CDR1 is SNHLY and CDR2 is FYNNEI in the germline V gene. The CDR3 extends over 14 amino acids. CDR3: CASSESGGPYEQYF. The CDR3 DNA reads TGTGCCAGCAGTGAGTCAGGGGGGCCCTACGAGCAGTACTTC.

The V and J genes are TRBV9 and TRBJ1-2; perhaps TRBD1 as D (6 bases). V gave up 0 bases and J gave up 9 bases, with 15 bases separating them. The CDR3 runs 14 residues. Germline V gene data show CDR1 as SGDLS and CDR2 as YYNGEE. CDR3 nucleotide sequence: TGTGCCAGCAGCGTAGTTGGGGCAGGGGAACGCTACACCTTC. It codes for CASSVVGAGERYTF. Combining the CDR3 with reference TRBV9 and TRBJ1-2 gives the whole variable domain DSGVTQTPKHLITATGQRVTLRCSPRSGDLSVYWYQQSLDQGLQFLIQYYNGEERAKGNILERFSAQQFPDLHSELNLSSLELGDSALYFCASSVVGAGERYTFGSGTRLTVV.

In this sample, this clone turned up once. This chain uses TRBV11-3 with TRBJ1-4; D unresolved. Trimming cost V 6 bases and J 7 bases, with 15 bases left between them. CDR3 length: 14 residues. Germline CDR1 reads SGHNT; CDR2 reads YENEEA. CDR3 DNA: TGTGCCAGCAGTAGGACTGGTCGTGGTGAAAAACTGTTTTTT. Translation gives CASSRTGRGEKLFF.

This chain joins TRBV5-4 and TRBJ2-7; TRBD1 matches at 8 bases. In germline, CDR1 is SGHNT, CDR2 YYREEE (reference sequence). V shed 4 bases and J 2 bases; nucleotides not matched to a gene: 5. The CDR3 has 14 amino acids. CDR3 protein: CASSKGQETYEQYF. The CDR3 DNA is TGTGCCAGCAGCAAGGGACAGGAAACCTACGAGCAGTACTTC.

The chain has TRBV7-3 and TRBJ2-3; D gene ambiguous. CDR1 SGHTA and CDR2 FQGTGA come from the germline V gene. This CDR3 has 14 residues. The V and J ends lost 10 bases and 2 bases respectively, with 16 bases between them. CDR3 bases: TGTGCCACCCACAAACGCCCATACACAGATACGCAGTATTTT. It translates to CATHKRPYTDTQYF. Full variable domain (remainder filled in from reference TRBV7-3 and TRBJ2-3): GAGVSQTPSNKVTEKGKYVELRCDPISGHTALYWYRQSLGQGPEFLIYFQGTGAADDSGLPNDRFFAVRPEGSVSTLKIQRTERGDSAVYLCATHKRPYTDTQYFGPGTRLTVL.

The V and J genes are TRBV11-2 and TRBJ2-5, with 10 bases that match TRBD2. J was trimmed by 5 bases and V by 2 bases; bases with no gene match: 11. This CDR3 comprises 17 residues. The germline V gene encodes CDR1 SGHAT and CDR2 FQNNGV. DNA of the CDR3: TGTGCCAGCAGCTTATGGCCTAGCGGGAGAGGGGGGGAGACCCAGTACTTC. This translates into CASSLWPSGRGGETQYF.

CDR3 loop: CASSQERQGGTEAFF. Here the CDR3 DNA reads TGTGCCAGCAGCCAAGAGAGGCAGGGAGGGACTGAAGCTTTCTTT. V and J are TRBV3-1 (or the pseudogene TRBV3-2) and TRBJ1-1, with D possibly TRBD1 on 5 matching bases. V lost 0 bases and J 5 bases, leaving 13 bases between the germline ends. CDR3 length: 15 residues. Germline CDR1 LGHDT, CDR2 YNNKEL (reference sequence).

The chain combines TRBV6-2 or TRBV6-3 with TRBJ2-2; possible D gene TRBD2, 6 bases. The germline V gene has CDR1 MNHEY and CDR2 SVGEGT. This CDR3 has 16 amino acids. Trimming stripped 5 bases from V and 5 bases from J, with 18 bases between. CDR3 region: CASSPRGTGKTGELFF. The CDR3 bases are TGTGCCAGCAGTCCCCGCGGGACTGGCAAAACCGGGGAGCTGTTTTTT.

The chain has TRBV7-8 and TRBJ1-5; 9 bases agree with TRBD1. The CDR3 loop spans 14 amino acids. Germline CDR1 SGHVS, CDR2 FQNEAQ. V lost 3 bases to trimming and J lost 7 bases; unmatched junction nucleotides: 4. CDR3 residues: CASSLGTGKQPQHF. The CDR3 bases are TGTGCCAGCAGCTTGGGGACAGGGAAGCAGCCCCAGCATTTT. Complete variable domain (other parts from reference TRBV7-8 and TRBJ1-5): GAGVSQSPRYKVAKRGQDVALRCDPISGHVSLFWYQQALGQGPEFLTYFQNEAQLDKSGLPSDRFFAERPEGSVSTLKIQRTQQEDSAVYLCASSLGTGKQPQHFGDGTRLSIL.

CDR3 sequence reads: CASSVFPGQGSDTQYF. CDR3 bases: TGTGCCAGCAGTGTTTTTCCGGGACAGGGGTCAGATACGCAGTATTTT. The chain uses TRBV2 and TRBJ2-3; TRBD1 matches at 10 bases. The germline V gene encodes CDR1 SNHLY and CDR2 FYNNEI. The J segment lost 4 bases and the V segment lost 4 bases, leaving 8 bases of the junction unmatched. CDR3 length equals 16 residues.

V is TRBV15 and J is TRBJ2-7, with 12 bases matching TRBD1. Germline values: CDR1 LNHNV, CDR2 YYDKDF (reference sequence). The CDR3 contains 16 residues. The trim removed 0 bases at V and 6 bases at J, leaving 6 bases unmatched. Here the CDR3 reads CATSREGGTGGLEQYF. CDR3 nucleotides: TGTGCCACCAGCAGAGAAGGGGGGACAGGGGGCCTCGAGCAGTACTTC.

This clone occurred once. This sequence joins TRBV29-1 and TRBJ1-1; 7 nucleotides match TRBD1. CDR1 SQVTM and CDR2 ANQGSEA come from the germline V gene. V lost 7 bases, J lost 5 bases, and 22 bases stayed unmatched. This CDR3 has 17 residues. The CDR3 here is CSGIYWRWPGGNTEAFF. The CDR3 DNA is TGCAGCGGAATCTATTGGAGGTGGCCAGGGGGTAATACTGAAGCTTTCTTT.

The CDR3 here is CASSVGTGADTQYF. CDR3 nucleotides: TGTGCCAGCAGCGTAGGTACAGGGGCAGATACGCAGTATTTT. The chain recombines TRBV9 with TRBJ2-3; 7 bases map to TRBD1. Trimming took 0 bases from V and 4 from J; bases not matched to a gene: 2. CDR3 length: 14 residues. CDR1 SGDLS and CDR2 YYNGEE come from the germline V gene. Drawing the rest from reference TRBV9 and TRBJ2-3, the complete variable domain is DSGVTQTPKHLITATGQRVTLRCSPRSGDLSVYWYQQSLDQGLQFLIQYYNGEERAKGNILERFSAQQFPDLHSELNLSSLELGDSALYFCASSVGTGADTQYFGPGTRLTVL.

This chain joins TRBV27 and TRBJ2-7; TRBD2 agrees at 7 bases. The CDR3 sequence is 17 residues long. Trimming cost V 5 bases and J 3 bases; bases outside gene matches: 16. CDR1 is MNHEY and CDR2 is SMNVEV in the germline V gene (reference sequence). This chain's CDR3 is CASSLGLKREGFYEQYF. The CDR3 DNA sequence: TGTGCCAGCAGTCTAGGGTTGAAGCGGGAAGGTTTCTACGAGCAGTACTTC.

The rearrangement links TRBV18 to TRBJ1-4; no reliable D call. With 4 bases removed from V and 0 bases from J, the gap between germline ends came to 12 bases. The CDR3 sequence is 16 residues long. Germline lookup yields CDR1 KGHSH and CDR2 LQKENI. In DNA form, the CDR3 reads TGTGCCAGCTCACAAACGCGGATTGCAACTAATGAAAAACTGTTTTTT. Amino acid sequence: CASSQTRIATNEKLFF.

This chain uses TRBV27 with TRBJ2-5; 12 bases are shared with TRBD2. This CDR3 region has 20 residues. V was clipped by 6 bases and J by 1 base; unmatched bases: 18. Germline V CDR1 and CDR2: MNHEY, SMNVEV (reference sequence). This CDR3 is CASSHLTVSGLAGSQETQYF. The CDR3 DNA reads TGTGCCAGCAGCCATCTTACAGTTTCCGGACTAGCGGGAAGCCAAGAGACCCAGTACTTC.

This clone showed up just once. The chain recombines TRBV14 with TRBJ1-1, with D possibly matching TRBD1 (5 bases). Looked up from germline, CDR1 is SGHDN and CDR2 is FVKESK. The CDR3 has 13 residues. V lost 5 bases to trimming and J lost 6 bases, with 13 bases between them. The CDR3 sequence is CASSSVWGAEAFF. CDR3 nucleotide sequence: TGTGCCAGCAGCTCGGTCTGGGGGGCTGAAGCTTTCTTT.

The chain joins TRBV6-2 or TRBV6-3 to TRBJ2-3; the match to TRBD2 covers 9 bases. The V and J ends lost 7 bases and 0 bases, in that order; junction bases with no gene match: 17. Germline CDR1 and CDR2: MNHEY and SVGEGT. The CDR3 covers 19 residues. The CDR3 DNA sequence: TGTGCCAGCACCCCCCTCGGGCTAGCGGGAACAAGAAGCACAGATACGCAGTATTTT. Translating gives CASTPLGLAGTRSTDTQYF.

V and J are TRBV28 and TRBJ2-1; 10 positions agree with TRBD2. CDR3 length equals 15 residues. Per the germline V gene, CDR1 is MDHEN and CDR2 is SYDVKM. Trimming took 7 bases from V and 7 from J; bases not matched to a gene: 10. The DNA of the CDR3 is TGTGCCAGCACCTTGATAGCGGGAGGACGTAATGAGCAGTTCTTC. This translates into CASTLIAGGRNEQFF.